The T cell receptor beta chain under discussion was sequenced for a study of T cells in Graves' hyperthyroidism and ophthalmopathy. Notes on the study in general: A model of 13 V-J features distinguished ophthalmopathy from stable hyperthyroidism.

Diagnosing involved the use of clinical symptoms, serum thyroxine and TRAb, thyroid ultrasound and orbital computed tomography. This clonotype occurred a few times. Its antigen is still unknown. Researchers amplified the TCR beta CDR3 regions from RNA transcripts. An initial round of RT-PCR targeting the TCR CDR3 relied on the HTBI primer set. One entry per CDR3 protein, called by TCRdb with MiXCR from the multiplex PCR reads. The table lists roughly 350,000 distinct CDR3 sequences, roughly 15% of them singletons, with 34% in the top ten. Germline assignment: CDR1 SGHRS and CDR2 YFSETQ. The CDR3 is 14 residues long. The ends lost 0 bases at V and 6 bases at J; junction bases unmatched: 3.

Source material: blood. V usage is TRBV5-1 and J usage is TRBJ2-1; the match to TRBD1 covers 7 bases. This TCR derives from a woman between 35 and 50 years old with Graves' ophthalmopathy. The CDR3 reads CASSLGTGPNEQFF. The CDR3 nucleotides read TGCGCCAGCAGCTTGGGGACAGGACCCAATGAGCAGTTCTTC.